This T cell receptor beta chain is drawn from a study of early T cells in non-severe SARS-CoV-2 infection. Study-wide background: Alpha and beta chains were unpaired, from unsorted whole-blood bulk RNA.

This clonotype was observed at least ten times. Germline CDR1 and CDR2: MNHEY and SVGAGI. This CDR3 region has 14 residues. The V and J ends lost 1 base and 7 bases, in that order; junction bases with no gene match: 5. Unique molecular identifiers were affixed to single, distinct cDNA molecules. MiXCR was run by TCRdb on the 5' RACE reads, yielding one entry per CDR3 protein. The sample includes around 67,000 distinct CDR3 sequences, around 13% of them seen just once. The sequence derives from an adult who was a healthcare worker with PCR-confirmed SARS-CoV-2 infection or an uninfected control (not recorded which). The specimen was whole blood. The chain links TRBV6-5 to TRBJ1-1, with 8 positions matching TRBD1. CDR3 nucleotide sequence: TGTGCCAGCAGTTACTACGACAGGGGCGGTGAAGCTTTCTTT. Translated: CASSYYDRGGEAFF.